This T cell receptor beta chain was captured by sequencing in a study of T cell changes during pregnancy in multiple sclerosis. Method: immunoSEQ multiplex PCR; TCRdb's copy keeps in-frame clones and lacks some. Counted here are over 90,000 clones, almost 95% occurring once; the ten biggest clones make up about 0.93%. The sequencing here drew on peripheral blood, taken after pregnancy. The sequence came from a female donor with multiple sclerosis, enrolled in a pregnancy study.

DNA for the CDR3: TGCAGCGCCGAGGGACAGAGTCTCACAGATACGCAGTATTTT. Protein: CSAEGQSLTDTQYF. The chain uses TRBV29-1 and TRBJ2-3, with 7 bases aligning to TRBD1. The CDR3 length is 14 residues. CDR1 is SQVTM, CDR2 ANQGSEA, per germline. Germline trimming cut 7 bases from V and 2 bases from J; bases unmatched to any gene: 9.